This is a list of T cell receptor beta chains from one sample in a study of cytomegalovirus exposure and HLA in healthy donors. Assay used: immunoSEQ multiplex PCR; TCRdb lists only in-frame clones, some missing. This table has fewer than 200,000 clones, about four fifths appearing once. The material sequenced was PBMCs. These receptors were obtained from a female donor in good health and CMV-seronegative. CDR3s include the opening cysteine and the closing phenylalanine or tryptophan. The D gene is left open where the match is weak. Size is omitted from some rows. Given values are once, few, many or a class for expanded clones.

V gene: TRBV27
D gene: .
J gene: TRBJ1-1
clone size: .
CDR3 DNA: TGTGCCAGCAGTTTATCCAACCAGGGAGGGAGGACTGAAGCTTTCTTT
CDR3 protein: CASSLSNQGGRTEAFF

V gene: TRBV5-4
D gene: .
J gene: TRBJ1-1
clone size: .
CDR3 DNA: TGTGCCAGCAGCTTGGGGGGGTCAGGGGTGAGCACTGAAGCTTTCTTT
CDR3 protein: CASSLGGSGVSTEAFF

V gene: TRBV30
D gene: .
J gene: TRBJ2-7
clone size: .
CDR3 DNA: TGTGCCTGGAGTGTGTGGGGCGCGGACGAGCAGTACTTC
CDR3 protein: CAWSVWGADEQYF

V gene: TRBV6-5
D gene: TRBD1
J gene: TRBJ1-1
clone size: few
CDR3 DNA: TGTGCCAGCAGGGTAAGGGGGCTGAACACTGAAGCTTTCTTT
CDR3 protein: CASRVRGLNTEAFF

V gene: TRBV5-1
D gene: TRBD1
J gene: TRBJ2-7
clone size: .
CDR3 DNA: TGCGCCAGCAGCTTGGGACAGGGGGCATTGAACGAGCAGTACTTC
CDR3 protein: CASSLGQGALNEQYF

V gene: TRBV5-4
D gene: TRBD2
J gene: TRBJ2-3
clone size: once
CDR3 DNA: TGTGCCAGCAGCTTGAACCTAGCGGACACAGATACGCAGTATTTT
CDR3 protein: CASSLNLADTDTQYF

V gene: TRBV30
D gene: TRBD2
J gene: TRBJ2-3
clone size: .
CDR3 DNA: TGTGCCTGGAGTGTAGCGGGGGAGGCCACGCAGTATTTT
CDR3 protein: CAWSVAGEATQYF

V gene: TRBV4-3
D gene: TRBD2
J gene: TRBJ2-6
clone size: medium-sized
CDR3 DNA: TGCGCCAGCAGCCAAGGGATCAAGTGGCGGGAGGAGCCGTCTGGGGCCAACGTCCTGACTTTC
CDR3 protein: CASSQGIKWREEPSGANVLTF

V gene: TRBV5-6
D gene: TRBD1
J gene: TRBJ1-3
clone size: .
CDR3 DNA: TGTGCCAGCAAAATACAGGGGTGGAACACCATATATTTT
CDR3 protein: CASKIQGWNTIYF

V gene: TRBV5-1
D gene: .
J gene: TRBJ2-3
clone size: .
CDR3 DNA: TGCGCCAGCAGCTTGGGCCAGGGGGGACCAGATACGCAGTATTTT
CDR3 protein: CASSLGQGGPDTQYF

V gene: TRBV7-2
D gene: TRBD2
J gene: TRBJ2-5
clone size: .
CDR3 DNA: TGTGCCAGCAGCCTGGCGCTAGCGGGAGTAGAGACCCAGTACTTC
CDR3 protein: CASSLALAGVETQYF

V gene: TRBV5-5
D gene: TRBD1
J gene: TRBJ1-2
clone size: .
CDR3 DNA: TGTGCCAGCAGCTTAGGACAGGGAGGGCCTTTTTACTCCTTC
CDR3 protein: CASSLGQGGPFYSF

V gene: TRBV13
D gene: TRBD2
J gene: TRBJ2-7
clone size: .
CDR3 DNA: TGTGCCAGCAGACGGACTAGCGGGAAATTCTACGAGCAGTACTTC
CDR3 protein: CASRRTSGKFYEQYF

V gene: TRBV6-1
D gene: .
J gene: TRBJ2-4
clone size: .
CDR3 DNA: TGTGCCAGCAGTGAAAGGGGGAACATTCAGTACTTC
CDR3 protein: CASSERGNIQYF

V gene: TRBV27
D gene: .
J gene: TRBJ1-1
clone size: .
CDR3 DNA: TGTGCCAGCAGTTCTGGACGGGGGAGGAACACTGAAGCTTTCTTT
CDR3 protein: CASSSGRGRNTEAFF

V gene: TRBV7-8
D gene: .
J gene: TRBJ2-7
clone size: .
CDR3 DNA: TGTGCCAGCAGCTTAGCTTATCAGGGCGGCAACGAGCAGTACTTC
CDR3 protein: CASSLAYQGGNEQYF

V gene: TRBV6-6
D gene: .
J gene: TRBJ1-1
clone size: once
CDR3 DNA: TGTGCCAGCAGTTACGGGTGGGGAGCGGACACTGAAGCTTTCTTT
CDR3 protein: CASSYGWGADTEAFF

V gene: TRBV4-1
D gene: TRBD1
J gene: TRBJ1-3
clone size: .
CDR3 DNA: TGCGCCAGCAACGGACAGGAGAATGGAAACACCATATATTTT
CDR3 protein: CASNGQENGNTIYF

V gene: TRBV28
D gene: .
J gene: TRBJ2-7
clone size: .
CDR3 DNA: TGTGCCATCGAGGGTGTCGACGAGCAGTACTTC
CDR3 protein: CAIEGVDEQYF

V gene: TRBV6-5
D gene: .
J gene: TRBJ1-5
clone size: .
CDR3 DNA: TGTGCCAGCAGCCAGGACAGTAGAGATCAGCCCCAGCATTTT
CDR3 protein: CASSQDSRDQPQHF

V gene: TRBV5-6
D gene: TRBD1
J gene: TRBJ2-7
clone size: .
CDR3 DNA: TGTGCCAGCAGCAATACAGGGGCGGGCTACGAGCAGTACTTC
CDR3 protein: CASSNTGAGYEQYF

V gene: TRBV27
D gene: TRBD1
J gene: TRBJ2-7
clone size: few
CDR3 DNA: TGTGCCAGGGTGACAGGGGAACCCTACGAGCAGTACTTC
CDR3 protein: CARVTGEPYEQYF

V gene: TRBV19
D gene: TRBD2
J gene: TRBJ2-1
clone size: .
CDR3 DNA: TGTGCCAGTAGTATACGAGGGAGGGGATACAATGAGCAGTTCTTC
CDR3 protein: CASSIRGRGYNEQFF

V gene: TRBV7-6
D gene: .
J gene: TRBJ2-1
clone size: .
CDR3 DNA: TGTGCCAGCAGCCATCCCTACAATGAGCAGTTCTTC
CDR3 protein: CASSHPYNEQFF

V gene: TRBV29-1
D gene: .
J gene: TRBJ2-5
clone size: .
CDR3 DNA: TGCAGCGTTGTCGGCAGGTTCCAAGAGACCCAGTACTTC
CDR3 protein: CSVVGRFQETQYF

V gene: TRBV4-1
D gene: TRBD2
J gene: TRBJ2-6
clone size: .
CDR3 DNA: TGCGCCAGCAGCCAAGATCCCTTTACTAGCGGGGGGGACGCTGGGGCCAACGTCCTGACTTTC
CDR3 protein: CASSQDPFTSGGDAGANVLTF

V gene: TRBV11-3
D gene: .
J gene: TRBJ1-1
clone size: .
CDR3 DNA: TGTGCCAGCAGCTTAGTTGGGGCAGGGGCGAACACTGAAGCTTTCTTT
CDR3 protein: CASSLVGAGANTEAFF

V gene: TRBV5-4
D gene: TRBD2
J gene: TRBJ2-1
clone size: .
CDR3 DNA: TGTGCCAGCAGCTTGGCGGGGGGGAGGGACAATGAGCAGTTCTTC
CDR3 protein: CASSLAGGRDNEQFF

V gene: TRBV2
D gene: .
J gene: TRBJ1-6
clone size: .
CDR3 DNA: TGTGCCAGCAGTATCCTGACAGACTTTTCACCCCTCCACTTT
CDR3 protein: CASSILTDFSPLHF

V gene: TRBV19
D gene: TRBD1
J gene: TRBJ2-1
clone size: .
CDR3 DNA: TGTGCCAGTAGTACCGGGACAGCTAACAATGAGCAGTTCTTC
CDR3 protein: CASSTGTANNEQFF

V gene: TRBV11-2
D gene: .
J gene: TRBJ2-1
clone size: .
CDR3 DNA: TGTGCCAGCAGTCAGTCTACGGGGAATGAGCAGTTCTTC
CDR3 protein: CASSQSTGNEQFF

V gene: TRBV5-6
D gene: .
J gene: TRBJ1-2
clone size: once
CDR3 DNA: TGTGCCAGCAGCTTGGATCCAGGTTACTCGAACTATGGCTACACCTTC
CDR3 protein: CASSLDPGYSNYGYTF

V gene: TRBV18
D gene: TRBD1
J gene: TRBJ1-2
clone size: .
CDR3 DNA: TGTGCCAGCTCACCCGGACAGGAGACCTATGGCTACACCTTC
CDR3 protein: CASSPGQETYGYTF

V gene: TRBV28
D gene: .
J gene: TRBJ1-1
clone size: .
CDR3 DNA: TGTGCCAGCAAGGTCACATCTCCGGGGGAAGCTTTCTTT
CDR3 protein: CASKVTSPGEAFF

V gene: TRBV5-4
D gene: .
J gene: TRBJ1-3
clone size: few
CDR3 DNA: TGTGCCAGCAGCTTGGCTTCTGGAAACACCATATATTTT
CDR3 protein: CASSLASGNTIYF

V gene: TRBV9
D gene: TRBD2
J gene: TRBJ2-2
clone size: .
CDR3 DNA: TGTGCCAGCAGCCGGACTAGCGGGAGGTACACCGGGGAGCTGTTTTTT
CDR3 protein: CASSRTSGRYTGELFF

V gene: TRBV6-6
D gene: .
J gene: TRBJ1-5
clone size: .
CDR3 DNA: TGTGCCAGCGGAGACAGTCAGCCCCAGCATTTT
CDR3 protein: CASGDSQPQHF

V gene: TRBV25-1
D gene: .
J gene: TRBJ2-3
clone size: once
CDR3 DNA: TGTGCCAGCAGTGAAGGGGCCGGAACAGATACGCAGTATTTT
CDR3 protein: CASSEGAGTDTQYF

V gene: TRBV7-2
D gene: .
J gene: TRBJ1-6
clone size: .
CDR3 DNA: TGTGCCAGCAGCTTAGCTACAGGGAACGTTTCCCCCCTCCACTTT
CDR3 protein: CASSLATGNVSPLHF

V gene: TRBV6-4
D gene: TRBD2
J gene: TRBJ2-7
clone size: .
CDR3 DNA: TGTGCCAGCAGGATGGAGGGACTAGCGGGAGCCTACGAGCAGTACTTC
CDR3 protein: CASRMEGLAGAYEQYF

V gene: TRBV4-3
D gene: TRBD2
J gene: TRBJ2-1
clone size: .
CDR3 DNA: TGCGCCAGCAGCCAAGATTTAACTAGCGGGAGGTACAATGAGCAGTTCTTC
CDR3 protein: CASSQDLTSGRYNEQFF

V gene: TRBV7-2
D gene: TRBD1
J gene: TRBJ2-7
clone size: .
CDR3 DNA: TGTGCCAGCAGCGCTTCCGGGACAGGGGTCTACGAGCAGTACTTC
CDR3 protein: CASSASGTGVYEQYF

V gene: TRBV6-5
D gene: .
J gene: TRBJ1-1
clone size: .
CDR3 DNA: TGTGCCAGCAGTTATTCAGGGACATCTAACACTGAAGCTTTCTTT
CDR3 protein: CASSYSGTSNTEAFF

V gene: TRBV5-1
D gene: TRBD2
J gene: TRBJ2-2
clone size: .
CDR3 DNA: TGCGCCAGCAGCTTGGTGATAGCGGGGAGCTCCGGGGAGCTGTTTTTT
CDR3 protein: CASSLVIAGSSGELFF

V gene: TRBV30
D gene: .
J gene: TRBJ1-2
clone size: .
CDR3 DNA: TGTGCCTGGAGAGGGGGAGTGAGCTACACCTTC
CDR3 protein: CAWRGGVSYTF

V gene: TRBV7-9
D gene: TRBD1
J gene: TRBJ2-7
clone size: .
CDR3 DNA: TGTGCCAGCAGCTCCAGGGTCGGGACAGGGGGCTACGAGCAGTACTTC
CDR3 protein: CASSSRVGTGGYEQYF

V gene: TRBV5-1
D gene: TRBD2
J gene: TRBJ2-7
clone size: once
CDR3 DNA: TGCGCCAGCCGAGGGACAGGGACTAGCGGGAGTACCTACGAGCAGTACTTC
CDR3 protein: CASRGTGTSGSTYEQYF

V gene: TRBV6-1
D gene: .
J gene: TRBJ1-3
clone size: .
CDR3 DNA: TGTGCCAGCAGTGACTGGGGGGGCGAAGGGAACACCATATATTTT
CDR3 protein: CASSDWGGEGNTIYF

V gene: TRBV29-1
D gene: .
J gene: TRBJ2-5
clone size: .
CDR3 DNA: TGCAGCGCGGGAGCTCTACAAGAGACCCAGTACTTC
CDR3 protein: CSAGALQETQYF

V gene: TRBV19
D gene: TRBD1
J gene: TRBJ2-7
clone size: .
CDR3 DNA: TGTGCCAGTAGTAACCCGGGACAGGGGTCCTACGAGCAGTACTTC
CDR3 protein: CASSNPGQGSYEQYF

V gene: TRBV13
D gene: TRBD1
J gene: TRBJ2-5
clone size: .
CDR3 DNA: TGTGCCAGCAGCGACAGGGTTCCCGAGACCCAGTACTTC
CDR3 protein: CASSDRVPETQYF

V gene: TRBV7-8
D gene: .
J gene: TRBJ2-1
clone size: .
CDR3 DNA: TGTGCCAGCAGTCCCCGCCGGGACCCCCGGAGGGGTGAGCAGTTCTTC
CDR3 protein: CASSPRRDPRRGEQFF

V gene: TRBV5-4
D gene: .
J gene: TRBJ1-6
clone size: .
CDR3 DNA: TGTGCCAGCAGTGAGCCAGGACGGAGCGGCTCCTATAATTCACCCCTCCACTTT
CDR3 protein: CASSEPGRSGSYNSPLHF

V gene: TRBV20-1
D gene: .
J gene: TRBJ2-5
clone size: .
CDR3 DNA: TGCAGTGCTCAGGGGTGGGAGACCCAGTACTTC
CDR3 protein: CSAQGWETQYF

V gene: TRBV6-5
D gene: .
J gene: TRBJ1-5
clone size: few
CDR3 DNA: TGTGCCAGCAGGCCAGGTTTTAATCAGCCCCAGCATTTT
CDR3 protein: CASRPGFNQPQHF

V gene: TRBV5-1
D gene: TRBD2
J gene: TRBJ2-7
clone size: .
CDR3 DNA: TGCGCCAGCAGCTTGGGCGTGGGAGGGCCTTCCTACGAGCAGTACTTC
CDR3 protein: CASSLGVGGPSYEQYF

V gene: TRBV4-2
D gene: .
J gene: TRBJ1-3
clone size: .
CDR3 DNA: TGTGCCAGCAGCCAAGATTTCGGACAGACTGGAAACACCATATATTTT
CDR3 protein: CASSQDFGQTGNTIYF